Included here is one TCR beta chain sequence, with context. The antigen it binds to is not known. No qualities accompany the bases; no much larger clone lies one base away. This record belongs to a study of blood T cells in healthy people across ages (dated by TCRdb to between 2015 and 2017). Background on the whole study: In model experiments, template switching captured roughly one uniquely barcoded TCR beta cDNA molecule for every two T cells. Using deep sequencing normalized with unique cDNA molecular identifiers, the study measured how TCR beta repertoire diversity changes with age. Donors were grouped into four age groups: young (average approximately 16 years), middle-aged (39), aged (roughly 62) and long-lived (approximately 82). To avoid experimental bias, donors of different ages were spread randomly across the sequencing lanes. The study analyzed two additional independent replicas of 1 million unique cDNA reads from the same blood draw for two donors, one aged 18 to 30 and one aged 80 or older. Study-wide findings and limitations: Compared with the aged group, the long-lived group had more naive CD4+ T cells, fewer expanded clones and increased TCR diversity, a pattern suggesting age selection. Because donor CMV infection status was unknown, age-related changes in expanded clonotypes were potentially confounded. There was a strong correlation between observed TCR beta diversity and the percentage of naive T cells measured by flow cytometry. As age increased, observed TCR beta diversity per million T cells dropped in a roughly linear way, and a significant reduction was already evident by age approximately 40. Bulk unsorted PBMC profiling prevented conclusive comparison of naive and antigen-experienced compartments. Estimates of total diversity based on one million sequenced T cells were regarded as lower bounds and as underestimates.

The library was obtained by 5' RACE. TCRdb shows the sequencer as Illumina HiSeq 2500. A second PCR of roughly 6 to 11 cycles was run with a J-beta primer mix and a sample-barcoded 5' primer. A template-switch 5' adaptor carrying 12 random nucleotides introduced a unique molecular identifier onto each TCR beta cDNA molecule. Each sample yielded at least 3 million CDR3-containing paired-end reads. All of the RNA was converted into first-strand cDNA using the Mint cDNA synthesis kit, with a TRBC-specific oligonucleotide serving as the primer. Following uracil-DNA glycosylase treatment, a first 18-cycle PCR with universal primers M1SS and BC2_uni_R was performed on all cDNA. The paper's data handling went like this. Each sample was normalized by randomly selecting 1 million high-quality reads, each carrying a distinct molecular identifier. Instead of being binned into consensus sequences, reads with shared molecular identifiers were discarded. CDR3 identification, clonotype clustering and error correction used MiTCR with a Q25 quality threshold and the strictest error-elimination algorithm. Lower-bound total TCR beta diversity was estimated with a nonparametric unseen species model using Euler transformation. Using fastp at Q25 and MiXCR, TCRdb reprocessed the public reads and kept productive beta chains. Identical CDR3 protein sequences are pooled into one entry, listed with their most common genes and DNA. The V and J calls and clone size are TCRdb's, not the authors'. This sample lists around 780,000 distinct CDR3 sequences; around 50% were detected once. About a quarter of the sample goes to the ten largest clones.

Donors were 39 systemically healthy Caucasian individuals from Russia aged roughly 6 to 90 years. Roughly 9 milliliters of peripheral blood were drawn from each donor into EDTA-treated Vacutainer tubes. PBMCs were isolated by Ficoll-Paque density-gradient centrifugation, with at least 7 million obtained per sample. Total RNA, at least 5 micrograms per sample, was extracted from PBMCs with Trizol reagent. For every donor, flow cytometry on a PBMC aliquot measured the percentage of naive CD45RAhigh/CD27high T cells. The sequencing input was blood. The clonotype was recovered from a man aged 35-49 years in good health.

The CDR3 in this case is CASRTASNQPQHF. The bases are TGTGCCAGCCGGACAGCTTCCAATCAGCCCCAGCATTTT. The chain was built from TRBV2 and TRBJ1-5; the best D guess is TRBD1, with 6 bases matching. Taken from the germline V gene, the CDR1 and CDR2 loops are SNHLY and FYNNEI. Inclusive of the bounding cysteine and phenylalanine, the CDR3 is 13 residues long. The sequence is cut down to CDR3 DNA, 39 bases in frame from base 1. At the junction V is shortened by 8 bases and J by 3 bases, with 11 bases in between. Reference TRBV2 and TRBJ1-5 proteins supply the regions before and after the CDR3; the full variable domain is: EPEVTQTPSHQVTQMGQEVILRCVPISNHLYFYWYRQILGQKVEFLVSFYNNEISEKSEIFDDQFSVERPDGSNFTLKIRSTKLEDSAMYFCASRTASNQPQHFGDGTRLSIL.